This TCR beta chain is from a study of memory CD4+ T cells and cytomegalovirus serostatus. Notes on the study in general: Suggested: most of the CMV-linked TCR signature lies in CD4+ memory cells. About 40% of the roughly 150 known CMV-associated TCRbeta sequences appeared in CD4+ memory.

Single viable CD3+CD4+CD8-CD45RO+ cells were sorted as the memory CD4+ T cells. Donors' CMV status reflects serum IgG against pp150, pp28, p38, p52. With 2 bases removed from V and 4 bases from J, the gap between germline ends came to 12 bases. Germline V gene data show CDR1 as MDHEN and CDR2 as SYDVKM. This CDR3 region has 14 residues. Authors' processing steps: After removing out-of-frame reads, around 2.2 million distinct TCRbeta sequences remained. This table comes from immunoSEQ multiplex PCR, and its TCRdb copy is limited to in-frame clones, with some not included. D and trimming were read from the DNA, whereas the V and J calls and clone size are those reported in that table. The sample consists of about 59,000 clones, over 60% of them appearing once. Notes on this clone: Antigen specificity is unknown.

Sequenced material: memory CD4+ T cells from blood. This receptor was identified in an adult in good health and CMV-seronegative. Some clones in this sample may be carry-over from other donors' samples. The chain has TRBV28 and TRBJ2-7; a possible D gene is TRBD1 (6 bases). CDR3 DNA sequence: TGTGCCAGCAGTTTACCCGGGACAAGATACGAGCAGTACTTC. It yields the protein CASSLPGTRYEQYF.